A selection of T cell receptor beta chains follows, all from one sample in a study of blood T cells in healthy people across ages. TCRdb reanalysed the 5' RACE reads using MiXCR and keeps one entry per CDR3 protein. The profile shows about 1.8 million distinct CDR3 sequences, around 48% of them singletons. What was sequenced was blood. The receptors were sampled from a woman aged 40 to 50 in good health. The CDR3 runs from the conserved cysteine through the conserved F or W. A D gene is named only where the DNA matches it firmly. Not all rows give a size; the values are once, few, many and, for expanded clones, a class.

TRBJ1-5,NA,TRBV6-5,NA,TGTGCCAGCAGTTCGACCTTTACTAGTAGCAATCAGCCCCAGCATTTT,CASSSTFTSSNQPQHF
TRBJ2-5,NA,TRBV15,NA,TGTGCCACCAGCAGAGGGGACGCTGGACTGACAGCAAAAGAGACCCAGTACTTC,CATSRGDAGLTAKETQYF
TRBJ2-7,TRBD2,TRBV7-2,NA,TGTGCCAGCAGCTTAGCGGCGGGGGGGGGTAACGAGCAGTACTTC,CASSLAAGGGNEQYF
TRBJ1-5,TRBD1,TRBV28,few,TGTGCCAGCAGTTTAGAACAGGGGGGCAATCAGCCCCAGCATTTT,CASSLEQGGNQPQHF
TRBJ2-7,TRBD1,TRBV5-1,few,TGCGCCAGCAGCTATCCTCGACAGGGGGCCTACGAGCAGTACTTC,CASSYPRQGAYEQYF
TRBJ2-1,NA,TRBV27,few,TGTGCCAGCAGTTTAAGAGCGGATCCCTACAATGAGCAGTTCTTC,CASSLRADPYNEQFF
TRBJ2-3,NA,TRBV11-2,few,TGTGCCAGCCGTCCGGCGGATACGCAGTATTTT,CASRPADTQYF
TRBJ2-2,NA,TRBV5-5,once,TGTGCCAGCAGCCGAGGGACAAACACCGGGGAGCTGTTTTTT,CASSRGTNTGELFF
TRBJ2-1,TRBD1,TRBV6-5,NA,TGTGCCAGCAGTTACCCGAGGGACAGGCAGTTCTTC,CASSYPRDRQFF
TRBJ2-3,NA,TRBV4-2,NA,TGTGCCAGCAGCGAGGCGGGGAGCACAGATACGCAGTATTTT,CASSEAGSTDTQYF
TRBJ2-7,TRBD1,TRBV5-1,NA,TGCGCCAGCAGCGAGGGACAGGGGAGCTCCTACGAGCAGTACTTC,CASSEGQGSSYEQYF
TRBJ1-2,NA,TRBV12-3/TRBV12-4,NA,TGTGCCAGCAGTTTGACCGAGCTTGGCTACACCTTC,CASSLTELGYTF
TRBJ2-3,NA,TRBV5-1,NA,TGCGCCAGCAGCTTAATTTGGCGGGGTGGTCTAGGAGATACGCAGTATTTT,CASSLIWRGGLGDTQYF
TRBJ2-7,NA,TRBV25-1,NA,TGTGCCAGCAGTGAAAGGACAGCATCCTACGAGCAGTACTTC,CASSERTASYEQYF
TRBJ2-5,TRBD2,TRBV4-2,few,TGTGCCAGCGGGAGGACTAGCGAGGAGACCCAGTACTTC,CASGRTSEETQYF
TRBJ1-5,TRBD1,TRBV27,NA,TGTGCCAGCAGTTACACTTCAGGGGGCTGGCAGCCCCAGCATTTT,CASSYTSGGWQPQHF
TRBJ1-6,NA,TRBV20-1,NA,TGCAGTGCTTCCAGGGGTGGTGATAATTCACCCCTCCACTTT,CSASRGGDNSPLHF
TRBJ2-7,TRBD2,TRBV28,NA,TGTGCCAGCAGCCGAGGACTAGCGGTTTCCTACGAGCAGTACTTC,CASSRGLAVSYEQYF
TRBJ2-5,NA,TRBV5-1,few,TGCGCCAGCAGCACCCGGGACTTTGAGGGAACCGGGACCCAGTACTTC,CASSTRDFEGTGTQYF
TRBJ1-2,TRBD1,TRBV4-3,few,TGCGCCAGCAGCCAAGATAAGGGGGCGCAAGGCTACACCTTC,CASSQDKGAQGYTF
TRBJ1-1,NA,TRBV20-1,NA,TGCAGTGCCTCGGACCGGGGTGAAGCTTTCTTT,CSASDRGEAFF
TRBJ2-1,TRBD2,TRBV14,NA,TGTGCCAGCGGAATACTAGCGGGGGGGCCTTATGAGCAGTTCTTC,CASGILAGGPYEQFF
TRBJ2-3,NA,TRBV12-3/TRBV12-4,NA,TGTGCCAGCACCCACAAATATAGGGATACGCAGTATTTT,CASTHKYRDTQYF
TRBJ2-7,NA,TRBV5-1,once,TGCGCCAGCAGCTTGCGACAGGACCGGAGCTCCTACGAGCAGTACTTC,CASSLRQDRSSYEQYF
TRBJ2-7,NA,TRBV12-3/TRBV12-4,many,TGTGCCAGCAGCCATAGGGGCGAGCAGTACTTC,CASSHRGEQYF
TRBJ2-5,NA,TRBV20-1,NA,TGCAGTGCTAGAGATATCAACGGTCGTCGGACCCAGTACTTC,CSARDINGRRTQYF
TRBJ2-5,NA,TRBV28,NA,TGTGCCAGCAGTCTACAACGCAAGAGACCCCAGTACTTC,CASSLQRKRPQYF
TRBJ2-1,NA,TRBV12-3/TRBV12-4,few,TGTGCCAGCACCTTCACGGACAATGAGCAGTTCTTC,CASTFTDNEQFF
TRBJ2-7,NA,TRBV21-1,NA,TGTGCCAGCGGACTACACAAGTACTACGAGCAGTACTTC,CASGLHKYYEQYF
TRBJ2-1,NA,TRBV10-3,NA,TGTGCCATCAGTTCAACAACGGCTAACAATGAGCAGTTCTTC,CAISSTTANNEQFF
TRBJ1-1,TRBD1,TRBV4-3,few,TGTGCCAGCAGCCAACAGGGGGCCGGAACTGAAGCTTTCTTT,CASSQQGAGTEAFF
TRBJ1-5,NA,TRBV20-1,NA,TGCAGTGCTTTAGGGGGAGGGGGGGTATATAGCAATCAGCCCCAGCATTTT,CSALGGGGVYSNQPQHF
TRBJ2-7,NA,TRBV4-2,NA,TGTGCCAGCAGCCAGGCAGGGGACATTACCTACGAGCAGTACTTC,CASSQAGDITYEQYF
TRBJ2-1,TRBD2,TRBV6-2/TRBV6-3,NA,TGTGCCAGCAAGGGAGGGGTCAGTGAGCAGTTCTTC,CASKGGVSEQFF
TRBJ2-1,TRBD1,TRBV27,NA,TGTGCCAGCAGTTTAGCTACAGGGGGAAGAGGTTATGAGCAGTTCTTC,CASSLATGGRGYEQFF
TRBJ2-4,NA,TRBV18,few,TGTGCCAGCTCAGAATACGTCCAACCCAAAAACATTCAGTACTTC,CASSEYVQPKNIQYF
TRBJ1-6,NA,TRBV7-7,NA,TGTGCTAGCAGCGCCAGACAGAGAAGCTCCTATAATTCACCCCTCCACTTT,CASSARQRSSYNSPLHF
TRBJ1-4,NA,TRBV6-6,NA,TGTGCCAGCAGTTACTGGGGAGACAATGAAAAACTGTTTTTT,CASSYWGDNEKLFF
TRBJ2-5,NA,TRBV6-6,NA,TGTGCCAGCAGTCCCCCCTCGGGACGGGGAGAGACCCAGTACTTC,CASSPPSGRGETQYF
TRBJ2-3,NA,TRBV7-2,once,TGTGCCAGCAGCTTGGTCACAGCGGTTTCAGATACGCAGTATTTT,CASSLVTAVSDTQYF
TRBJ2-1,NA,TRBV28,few,TGTGCCAGCAACGACGATAACTACAATGAGCAGTTCTTC,CASNDDNYNEQFF
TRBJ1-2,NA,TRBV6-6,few,TGTGCCAGCAGTTACTCGCGGGCTGAGGACTATGGCTACACCTTC,CASSYSRAEDYGYTF
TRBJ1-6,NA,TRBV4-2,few,TGTGCCAGCAGCCAGACTTCACCCCTCCACTTT,CASSQTSPLHF
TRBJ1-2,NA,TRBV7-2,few,TGTGCCAGCAGCTCGAAAATCCAAACTTACTACGATGGCTACACCTTC,CASSSKIQTYYDGYTF
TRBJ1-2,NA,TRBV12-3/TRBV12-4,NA,TGTGCCAGCAGCGCAGGGTCAATCTATGGCTACACCTTC,CASSAGSIYGYTF
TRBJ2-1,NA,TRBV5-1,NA,TGCGCCAGCAGCCCCTCCAGGTCGGCTGAGCAGTTCTTC,CASSPSRSAEQFF
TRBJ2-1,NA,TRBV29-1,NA,TGCAGCGTTGCTGTCTCGCGCTATGAGCAGTTCTTC,CSVAVSRYEQFF
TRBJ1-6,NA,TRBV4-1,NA,TGCGCCAGCAGCCAAGATCTGACGAATTCACCCCTCCACTTT,CASSQDLTNSPLHF
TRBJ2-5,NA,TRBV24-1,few,TGTGCCACCAGTGCTGGACAAGTTGGAGAGACCCAGTACTTC,CATSAGQVGETQYF
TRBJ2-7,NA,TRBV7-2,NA,TGTGCCAGCAGCGCACCCCCGGGGCGGAGCGAGCAGTACTTC,CASSAPPGRSEQYF
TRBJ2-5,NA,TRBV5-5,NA,TGTGCCAGCAGCTCTCAGGCTTCCCGTGTAAAAGAGACCCAGTACTTC,CASSSQASRVKETQYF
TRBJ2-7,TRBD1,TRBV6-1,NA,TGTGCCAGCAGTGGGACAGGGCAAAGGTTCAATGAGCAGTACTTC,CASSGTGQRFNEQYF
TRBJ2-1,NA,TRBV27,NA,TGTGCCAGCAGCGAGCTGAACAATGAGCAGTTCTTC,CASSELNNEQFF
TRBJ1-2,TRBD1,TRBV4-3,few,TGCGCCAGCAGCCAAGGGGTGACAGGGAAGAACGTCTATGGCTACACCTTC,CASSQGVTGKNVYGYTF
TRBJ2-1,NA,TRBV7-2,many,TGTGCCAGCAGCTTAACAGGGAGGCGTGTTGAGCAGTTCTTC,CASSLTGRRVEQFF
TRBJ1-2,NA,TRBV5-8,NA,TGTGCCAGCAGCTGGCGAGAGTTCCCCTATGGCTACACCTTC,CASSWREFPYGYTF
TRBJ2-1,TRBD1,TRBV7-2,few,TGTGCCAGCAGCTTAGAAGGGGGCGCAAGGGATGAGCAGTTCTTC,CASSLEGGARDEQFF
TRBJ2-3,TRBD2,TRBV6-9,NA,TGTGCCAGCAGCCAAATAGTTAGCGGGGGGGGCACAGATACGCAGTATTTT,CASSQIVSGGGTDTQYF
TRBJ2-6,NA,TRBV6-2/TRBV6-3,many,TGTGCCAGCAGTCCTCACAGCTCTGGGGCCAACGTCCTGACTTTC,CASSPHSSGANVLTF